The 28 T cell receptor beta chains reported below all come from one sample, sequenced in a study of prognosis after radiotherapy for stage I lung cancer. CDR3 of TCR beta was amplified from genomic DNA via a two-round multiplex PCR. First-round PCR used primers specific to each TRBV and TRBJ gene. A single record per CDR3 protein comes from TCRdb applying MiXCR to the multiplex PCR reads. Found here are tens of thousands of distinct CDR3 sequences, 32% of them singletons; the top ten hold roughly 34%. Source: PBMCs, taken before or after stereotactic body radiation therapy (not recorded which). The origin of the receptors is a donor older than 45 with non-small cell lung cancer.

This clonotype was detected ten times or more. The chain uses TRBV7-3 and TRBJ2-3, with D perhaps TRBD2 (6 bases). CDR1 is SGHTA, CDR2 FQGTGA, per germline. V shed 6 bases and J shed 1 base, with 8 bases lying between them. The CDR3 has 13 amino acids. CDR3 amino acids: CASRGTGTDTQYF. The CDR3 nucleotides are TGTGCCAGCAGGGGGACTGGCACAGATACGCAGTATTTT.

This clonotype was seen more than once but under ten times. Only one base separates this from a far larger clonotype, so it likely reflects a read error. A read error is likely, as this CDR3 ends without the conserved phenylalanine or tryptophan. The DNA is omitted, as the CDR3 cannot be located on it reliably, and the CDR3 follows TCRdb's listing. This chain uses TRBV6-5 with TRBJ1-6. Germline CDR1 is MNHEY and CDR2 is SVGAGI. The length of the CDR3 is 16 amino acids, counting both ends. CDR3: CASSSHASGRAGEQYL.

This clonotype came up many times. CDR3 bases: TGTGCCAGCAGGGCCCCGGGACTGAGCTACGAGCAGTACTTC. Translating gives CASRAPGLSYEQYF. This rearrangement joins TRBV28 to TRBJ2-7; the D gene is possibly TRBD2 (6 bases). Germline V gene sequence: CDR1 MDHEN, CDR2 SYDVKM. This CDR3 has 14 amino acids. V lost 6 bases and J 3 bases, leaving 15 bases between the germline ends.

This clonotype was observed at least ten times. This sequence joins TRBV7-9 and TRBJ2-1; TRBD2 matches 10 bases. V dropped 2 bases and J dropped 3; count of bases not matched to a gene: 4. Germline CDR1 is SEHNR and CDR2 is FQNEAQ (reference sequence). The CDR3 totals 16 residues. This CDR3 reads CASSLKTSGNYNEQFF. The CDR3 DNA sequence: TGTGCCAGCAGCTTAAAAACTAGCGGGAACTACAATGAGCAGTTCTTC.

This clonotype appeared many times. The chain is built from TRBV12-3 or TRBV12-4 and TRBJ1-2; 10 nucleotides line up with TRBD1. Trimming cost V 5 bases and J 5 bases; bases outside gene matches: 8. The CDR3 length is 15 residues. The DNA for the CDR3 is TGTGCCAGCAGTGCTCCGGGACAGGGGAAATATGGCTACACCTTC. It translates to CASSAPGQGKYGYTF.

At least ten counts were recorded for this clonotype. This sequence joins TRBV5-1 and TRBJ2-5, with D tentatively TRBD2 (6 bases). Deletions cut 1 base from V and 7 bases from J, with 8 bases between. This CDR3 contains 12 residues. From germline, CDR1 is SGHRS and CDR2 YFSETQ. CDR3 DNA: TGCGCCAGCAGCTTGAATAGCGGGACCCAGTACTTC. It is translated as CASSLNSGTQYF.

This clonotype was counted at least ten times. The chain recombines TRBV9 with TRBJ2-7; D remains ambiguous. There are 14 residues in the CDR3. V was shortened by 0 bases and J by 6 bases, with 13 bases between the two germline ends. Germline lookup yields CDR1 SGDLS and CDR2 YYNGEE. Here the CDR3 DNA reads TGTGCCAGCAGCGTAGAAGTAATGGCCTTCGAGCAGTACTTC. Translated: CASSVEVMAFEQYF.

This clonotype came up many times. This chain joins TRBV18 and TRBJ1-1; TRBD1 might be the D (6 bases). Trimming pared 5 bases from V and 2 bases from J, leaving 15 bases between. This CDR3 has 15 residues. CDR1 KGHSH and CDR2 LQKENI come from the germline V gene. The CDR3 loop is CASSSRTAFNTEAFF. The DNA for the CDR3 is TGTGCCAGCTCATCGCGGACAGCTTTTAACACTGAAGCTTTCTTT.

On this clonotype: A much larger clone is a single base away; this may be a read error. Likely a read error: the CDR3 ends without its conserved phenylalanine or tryptophan. CDR3 in amino acids: CASTDSYGETQYL. The CDR3 nucleotides read TGTGCCAGCACCGACTCGTACGGTGAGACCCAGTACCTC. This rearrangement joins TRBV6-1 to TRBJ2-5; D remains ambiguous. Trimming took 7 bases from V and 5 from J, leaving 14 bases between them. The CDR3 loop spans 13 amino acids. CDR1 is MNHNS, CDR2 SASEGT, per germline.

In this sample, this clonotype turned up many times. The CDR3, as DNA: TGTGCCAGCAGCACCCGGGGGGTGGATGGCTACAATGAGCAGTTCTTC. As protein: CASSTRGVDGYNEQFF. The rearrangement links TRBV11-3 to TRBJ2-1, with 7 bases lining up with TRBD2. The trim removed 5 bases at V and 3 bases at J, leaving 10 bases unmatched. The CDR3 covers 16 residues. Germline lookup yields CDR1 SGHNT and CDR2 YENEEA.

This clonotype was counted only a few times. The rearrangement uses TRBV4-1 and TRBJ2-1; 12 nucleotides agree with TRBD2. The CDR3 has 15 amino acids. After removal of 2 bases from V and 9 bases from J, the junction contained 5 bases not matched to a gene. The V gene's germline CDR1 is MGHRA and CDR2 YSYEKL. This CDR3 reads CASSQLAGGPGEQFF. The CDR3 nucleotides are TGCGCCAGCAGCCAACTAGCGGGAGGGCCGGGTGAGCAGTTCTTC.

In this sample, this clonotype turned up many times. V gene TRBV6-1 combines with J gene TRBJ1-2; 8 bases align to TRBD1. The CDR3 consists of 17 residues. Losses at the gene ends were 7 bases for V and 5 bases for J; bases not matched to a gene: 18. Looked up from germline, CDR1 is MNHNS and CDR2 is SASEGT. The CDR3 here is CASTTKTGVTLLYGYTF. The CDR3 nucleotides read TGTGCCAGCACCACAAAGACAGGGGTTACTCTTTTATATGGCTACACCTTC.

As to this clonotype: A far more abundant clone sits one base away, making this likely a read error. The chain links TRBV6-2 or TRBV6-3 to TRBJ2-1, with a possible D match to TRBD2 (6 bases). CDR3 length: 16 residues. V was shortened by 2 bases and J by 5 bases, with 16 bases between the two germline ends. CDR1 and CDR2 (germline): MNHEY, SVGEGT. The CDR3 sequence: CASSYDWEESHNEQFF. CDR3 bases: TGTGCCAGCAGTTACGACTGGGAGGAGTCCCACAATGAGCAGTTCTTC.

At least ten counts were recorded for this clonotype. The genes are TRBV28 and TRBJ2-6, with 8 bases that match TRBD1. CDR3 size: 16 residues. Germline assignment: CDR1 MDHEN and CDR2 SYDVKM. V was clipped by 3 bases and J by 2 bases; unmatched bases: 3. DNA of the CDR3: TGTGCCAGCAGTTTGCCGACAGGGGCTGGGGCCAACGTCCTGACTTTC. As protein: CASSLPTGAGANVLTF.

The V and J genes are TRBV7-9 and TRBJ1-1; no firm D call. CDR3 length equals 15 residues. The V gene's germline CDR1 is SEHNR and CDR2 FQNEAQ (reference sequence). The ends were cut back, 5 bases at V and 3 bases at J, with 16 bases in the middle. In nucleotides, the CDR3 is TGTGCCAGCAGCCTACTGGACGGCGGTGACACTGAAGCTTTCTTT. Residues: CASSLLDGGDTEAFF.

In this sample, this clonotype turned up many times. The CDR3 bases are TGTGCCAGTAGTTACGGGACATTGAATCAGCCCCAGCATTTT. This encodes CASSYGTLNQPQHF. The rearrangement joins TRBV19 to TRBJ1-5; possibly TRBD1 for D (6 bases). Trimming stripped 5 bases from V and 4 bases from J, with 12 bases between. This CDR3 comprises 14 residues. Germline V CDR1 and CDR2: LNHDA, SQIVND (reference sequence).

About this clonotype: Given a much more abundant clone one base away, this may be a read error. The chain carries TRBV15 and TRBJ1-4; D not resolved. V was shortened by 0 bases and J by 5 bases, with 13 bases between the two germline ends. CDR3 length: 16 residues. Germline V gene sequence: CDR1 LNHNV, CDR2 YYDKDF (reference sequence). CDR3 bases: TGTGCCACCAGCAGAGATAGGTGGAGTTCCAATGAAAAACTGTTTTTT. This encodes CATSRDRWSSNEKLFF.

This sequence joins TRBV18 and TRBJ2-4, with 10 bases matching TRBD1. Trimming cost V 6 bases and J 6 bases; bases outside gene matches: 5. This CDR3 spans 14 amino acids. Germline V lookup: CDR1 KGHSH, CDR2 LQKENI. CDR3 sequence reads: CASSPGQGGNIQYF. CDR3 nucleotide sequence: TGTGCCAGCTCGCCTGGACAGGGGGGAAACATTCAGTACTTC.

Ten or more counts support this clonotype. The chain uses TRBV9 and TRBJ2-2; possibly TRBD1 or TRBD2 for D (5 bases each). CDR1 and CDR2 (germline): SGDLS, YYNGEE. The CDR3 contains 14 residues. V was cut by 6 bases and J by 3 bases, with 12 bases left in between. For the CDR3, the DNA is TGTGCCAGCAACCGAGGGGATCACACCGGGGAGCTGTTTTTT. As protein: CASNRGDHTGELFF.

This clonotype was found many times. The J gene is TRBJ2-1, the V gene TRBV2; a possible D gene is TRBD2 (7 bases). This CDR3 spans 18 amino acids. Trimming stripped 4 bases from V and 3 bases from J, with 22 bases between. The germline V gene encodes CDR1 SNHLY and CDR2 FYNNEI. The CDR3 is CASSGGGYSATVYNEQFF. Written as DNA, the CDR3 is TGTGCCAGCAGTGGCGGGGGCTATAGCGCCACAGTCTACAATGAGCAGTTCTTC.

The chain carries TRBV15 and TRBJ2-7; 10 nucleotides match TRBD1. This CDR3 is built from 17 residues. CDR1 is LNHNV and CDR2 is YYDKDF in the germline V gene (reference sequence). The ends lost 0 bases at V and 0 bases at J; junction bases unmatched: 5. The CDR3 bases are TGTGCCACCAGCAGAGATCCGGGACAGGGGAGCTCCTACGAGCAGTACTTC. It is translated as CATSRDPGQGSSYEQYF.

The chain is built from TRBV28 and TRBJ2-2; D call uncertain. The CDR3 contains 15 residues. The V end was cut by 8 bases, the J end by 0 bases, with 13 bases between. Germline V gives CDR1 MDHEN, CDR2 SYDVKM. CDR3 sequence: CASGPTSTNTGELFF. Written as DNA, the CDR3 is TGTGCCAGCGGTCCGACCTCCACGAACACCGGGGAGCTGTTTTTT.

There are many counts of this clonotype. The CDR3 DNA is TGTGCCAGCAGTTTCCTTCCGGCCTCGAGCTATGGCTACACCTTC. It translates to CASSFLPASSYGYTF. This sequence joins TRBV27 and TRBJ1-2, with D uncertain. Germline V gives CDR1 MNHEY, CDR2 SMNVEV (reference sequence). There are 15 residues in the CDR3. The germline V and J ends were trimmed by 3 bases and 4 bases, with 15 bases remaining between them.

To note about this clonotype: Since a far larger clone is one base different, this is likely a read error. J is TRBJ2-1 and V is TRBV6-4, with a weak D call TRBD2 (6 bases). Germline V gene data show CDR1 as MRHNA and CDR2 as SNTAGT. V gave up 8 bases and J gave up 15 bases, with 26 bases separating them. There are 14 residues in the CDR3. CDR3 sequence: CASRGLISQRAWFF. The CDR3 DNA reads as TGTGCCAGCCGCGGACTAATTAGCCAACGAGCATGGTTCTTC.

In the case of this clonotype: A read error is possible here, since a much larger clone lies one base away. The chain links TRBV7-9 to TRBJ2-6; D might be TRBD1 or TRBD2, each matching 5 bases. The CDR3 extends over 17 amino acids. Germline V gene lookup returns CDR1 SEHNR and CDR2 FQNEAQ (reference sequence). CDR3 DNA sequence: TGTGCCGGCAGCTTCTCCGGGGCCCCCTCTGGGGCCAACGTCCTGACTTTC. Protein: CAGSFSGAPSGANVLTF.

The chain combines TRBV7-9 with TRBJ2-7, with 12 bases fitting TRBD2. The V and J ends lost 5 bases and 5 bases, in that order; junction bases with no gene match: 13. The germline V gene has CDR1 SEHNR and CDR2 FQNEAQ (reference sequence). CDR3 size: 17 residues. CDR3 in amino acids: CASSPESRTSGVDEQYF. CDR3 nucleotides: TGTGCCAGCAGCCCCGAGAGTCGGACTAGCGGGGTGGACGAGCAGTACTTC.

This clonotype was counted at least ten times. One junction end does not reproduce the germline sequence, and a read error may be involved. J is TRBJ2-1 and V is TRBV9; 8 bases match TRBD1. Germline assignment: CDR1 SGDLS and CDR2 YYNGEE. The CDR3 extends over 15 amino acids. This CDR3 is CASSVDPGGYDEQFF. CDR3 bases: TGTGCCAGCAGCGTAGATCCAGGGGGCTACGATGAGCAGTTCTTC.

This clonotype was observed once. A far larger clone lies a single base away; this is likely a read error. V is TRBV6-2 or TRBV6-3 and J is TRBJ2-2; D possibly corresponds to TRBD2 (5 bases). The CDR3 spans 17 residues. Trimming left V 7 bases short and J 6 bases short, with 24 bases between. Germline V lookup: CDR1 MNHEY, CDR2 SVGEGT. CDR3 protein: CASIEAETSRMAGELFF. Written as DNA, the CDR3 is TGTGCCAGCATTGAAGCGGAAACCTCCCGGATGGCCGGGGAGCTGTTTTTT.